This paragraph reports one T cell receptor (beta chain). The source of the sample is a study of blood T cell repertoires in COVID-19. In the study overall: Donors in the United States, Italy and Spain gave samples during acute or convalescent COVID-19. From T cells, B-cell-depleted T cells, or PBMCs came the material, which was cDNA or gDNA.

CDR3 length: 15 residues. CDR1 is SEHNR and CDR2 is FQNEAQ in the germline V gene (reference sequence). The V segment lost 1 base and the J segment 1 base; nucleotides outside the gene matches: 1. Here immunoSEQ multiplex PCR was the method, and the copy in TCRdb shows in-frame clones only, minus some. Seen here are 200,000 to 250,000 clones, approximately 90% observed once, and the top ten hold roughly 2.5%. Seattle participants joined during active infection and were tracked over time. The chain recombines TRBV7-9 with TRBJ2-5, with 9 bases matching TRBD1. Sequences were obtained from peripheral blood. This clonotype originated in a man aged 30 to 45 with COVID-19, enrolled during active disease. CDR3 DNA sequence: TGTGCCAGCAGCTTAGGGACAGGGGTCCAAGAGACCCAGTACTTC. It translates to CASSLGTGVQETQYF.